The 2 T cell receptor beta chains presented below share a single source sample, sequenced in a study of beta chain features in type 1 diabetes. Findings and caveats of the study: Among all four CD4+ subsets, Type 1 diabetes patients had TCRB CDR3s that were moderately but significantly shorter.

These receptors' targets are unknown. Sequencing targeted expressed TCRB transcripts, as all isolated RNA had been reverse transcribed. This table comes from immunoSEQ multiplex PCR, and its TCRdb copy is limited to in-frame clones, with some not included. In the table there are around 710,000 clones, about an eighth of which are singletons. The specimen was naive CD4+ T cells from blood. These receptors came from a man in his thirties or forties with type 1 diabetes.

This clone showed up just a few times. CDR3 loop: CASSPGTGRLSGYGYTF. The CDR3 DNA reads as TGTGCCAGCAGCCCCGGGACAGGGAGATTATCGGGGTATGGCTACACCTTC. J is TRBJ1-2 and V is TRBV5-4, with 9 bases identical to TRBD1. The J segment lost 5 bases and the V segment lost 4 bases, leaving 15 bases of the junction unmatched. CDR3 length equals 17 residues. The germline gives CDR1 SGHNT, CDR2 YYREEE (reference sequence).

This clone was detected only a few times. The chain links TRBV28 to TRBJ2-7; TRBD2 is a possible D gene (5 bases). CDR3 length: 13 residues. Trimming cost V 4 bases and J 1 base, with 8 bases left between them. Germline V gives CDR1 MDHEN, CDR2 SYDVKM. The chain's CDR3 is CASSSGSSYEQYF. The CDR3 region has the DNA TGTGCCAGCAGTTCGGGATCTTCCTACGAGCAGTACTTC.